This entry concerns a single T cell receptor beta chain. The sample belongs to a study of blood T cell repertoires in COVID-19. Across the study: Both acute and convalescent COVID-19 samples were obtained from the United States, Italy and Spain.

How the authors handled the data: Reference gene primer amplification yielded estimated nucleated cell counts. Sequenced by immunoSEQ multiplex PCR; TCRdb stores in-frame clones only, minus some. The V and J calls and clone size come from that table; D and trimming were worked out from the DNA. The sample consists of approximately 500,000 clones, approximately 91% of them appearing once. Germline V CDR1 and CDR2: KGHSH, LQKENI. The CDR3 loop spans 16 amino acids. V was pared by 3 bases and J by 1 base, with 6 bases of the junction left unmatched. Sequencing was performed on peripheral blood. The receptor was derived from a woman aged 45 to 65 with COVID-19, enrolled during active disease. The chain recombines TRBV18 with TRBJ2-3, with TRBD1 matching 8 bases. Here the CDR3 DNA reads TGTGCCAGCTCACCCCAGGGGGCGCGAGGCACAGATACGCAGTATTTT. This codes for CASSPQGARGTDTQYF. The entire variable domain, with the rest obtained from reference TRBV18 and TRBJ2-3, is as follows: NAGVMQNPRHLVRRRGQEARLRCSPMKGHSHVYWYRQLPEEGLKFMVYLQKENIIDESGMPKERFSAEFPKEGPSILRIQQVVRGDSAAYFCASSPQGARGTDTQYFGPGTRLTVL.